These 8 T cell receptor beta chains were sequenced from one sample in a study of blood T cell repertoires in COVID-19. This table comes from immunoSEQ multiplex PCR, and its TCRdb copy is limited to in-frame clones, with some not included. Of about 200,000 clones in the sample, about 82% were seen once. Material for sequencing was PBMCs or T cells enriched from blood (not recorded which). These receptors were taken from a man in his forties with acute COVID-19.

The chain employs TRBV19 and TRBJ1-3; D is ambiguous. The CDR3 has 14 amino acids. The germline V gene has CDR1 LNHDA and CDR2 SQIVND (reference sequence). The V end was cut by 7 bases, the J end by 1 base, with 11 bases between. This CDR3 reads CASNSYQSGNTIYF. In DNA, the CDR3 is TGTGCCAGTAATAGTTACCAATCTGGAAACACCATATATTTT.

V usage is TRBV5-4 and J usage is TRBJ1-4; 7 positions agree with TRBD1. Germline lookup yields CDR1 SGHNT and CDR2 YYREEE (reference sequence). The CDR3 loop spans 15 amino acids. Trimming took 0 bases from V and 6 from J; bases not matched to a gene: 5. The CDR3, as DNA: TGTGCCAGCAGCTTGGACGAGGGGGCGGATGAAAAACTGTTTTTT. It codes for CASSLDEGADEKLFF.

Comments on this clone: Additional DNA sequences in this sample encode the identical CDR3. The V call is TRBV19, the J call TRBJ1-3; D uncertain. Germline V gene lookup returns CDR1 LNHDA and CDR2 SQIVND (reference sequence). V lost 5 bases, J lost 0 bases, and 14 bases lay in between. The CDR3 covers 16 residues. CDR3 sequence (DNA): TGTGCCAGTAGTTGGGCAGGCCTTAGCTCTGGAAACACCATATATTTT. Translated: CASSWAGLSSGNTIYF.

The V call is TRBV10-3, the J call TRBJ2-7; possible D gene TRBD1, 5 bases. CDR1 is ENHRY and CDR2 is SYGVKD in the germline V gene. This CDR3 region has 12 residues. V shed 5 bases and J shed 3 bases, with 8 bases lying between them. The chain's CDR3 is CAISSQGYEQYF. The CDR3 DNA reads TGTGCCATCAGTTCCCAGGGCTACGAGCAGTACTTC.

This rearrangement joins TRBV3-1 (or the pseudogene TRBV3-2) to TRBJ1-4; TRBD1 aligns across 11 bases. CDR1 is LGHDT and CDR2 is YNNKEL in the germline V gene (reference sequence). V gave up 0 bases and J gave up 7 bases; unmatched junction bases: 4. The CDR3 extends over 16 amino acids. CDR3 protein: CASSQDVGTGGEKLFF. CDR3 nucleotide sequence: TGTGCCAGCAGCCAAGATGTAGGGACAGGGGGTGAAAAACTGTTTTTT.

V and J are TRBV27 and TRBJ2-2; the D is unclear. CDR1 MNHEY and CDR2 SMNVEV come from the germline V gene (reference sequence). Trimming left V 7 bases short and J 0 bases short, with 12 bases between. The CDR3 is 15 residues long. The CDR3 bases are TGTGCCAGCACCCACAGTCCTACGAACACCGGGGAGCTGTTTTTT. It specifies CASTHSPTNTGELFF.

The genes are TRBV30 and TRBJ2-4, with no clear D. The CDR3 contains 15 residues. CDR1 is GTSNPN, CDR2 SVGIG, per germline (reference sequence). V lost 4 bases and J lost 0, with 13 bases in between. As DNA, the CDR3 is TGTGCCTGGACTGACAATTTTAAAGCCAAAAACATTCAGTACTTC. Protein product: CAWTDNFKAKNIQYF. The variable domain in full, completed from reference TRBV30 and TRBJ2-4, reads SQTIHQWPATLVQPVGSPLSLECTVEGTSNPNLYWYRQAAGRGLQLLFYSVGIGQISSEVPQNLSASRPQDRQFILSSKKLLLSDSGFYLCAWTDNFKAKNIQYFGAGTRLSVL.

V and J are TRBV5-5 and TRBJ2-3; TRBD1 agrees at 12 bases. Germline V CDR1 and CDR2: SGHKS, YYEKEE (reference sequence). The length of the CDR3 is 15 residues. J was trimmed by 6 bases and V by 3 bases; bases with no gene match: 5. For the CDR3, the DNA is TGTGCCAGCAGCTACCGGGACAGGGGGCTGGATACGCAGTATTTT. Residues: CASSYRDRGLDTQYF.